This T cell receptor (beta chain) was captured by sequencing in a study of blood T cells in healthy people across ages. RNA extraction gave at least 5 micrograms of total RNA per sample. Study-level points and caveats: Total diversity from one million sequenced T cells was likely underestimated. When set beside aged donors, long-lived donors presented more naive CD4+ cells and higher diversity.

With regard to this clonotype: Its antigen is as yet unknown.

CDR1 LGHNA and CDR2 YNFKEQ come from the germline V gene. CDR3 length: 14 amino acids. Next came a second PCR, run for about 6 to 12 cycles, which used a sample-barcoded 5' primer along with a J-beta primer mix. TCRdb called the 5' RACE reads again in MiXCR, with one record for every CDR3 protein. The table has around 970,000 distinct CDR3 sequences, roughly 50% seen once. The chain links TRBV4-2 to TRBJ2-7; 7 bases map to TRBD2. The J call may be faulty, since TRBJ2-5 better matches the DNA end. The TCR comes from a woman aged 55-69 years in good health. The specimen sequenced was blood. The CDR3 DNA sequence: TGTGCCAGCAGCCAAGGGACTAGTCTTGAGACCCAGTACTTC. Protein: CASSQGTSLETQYF.